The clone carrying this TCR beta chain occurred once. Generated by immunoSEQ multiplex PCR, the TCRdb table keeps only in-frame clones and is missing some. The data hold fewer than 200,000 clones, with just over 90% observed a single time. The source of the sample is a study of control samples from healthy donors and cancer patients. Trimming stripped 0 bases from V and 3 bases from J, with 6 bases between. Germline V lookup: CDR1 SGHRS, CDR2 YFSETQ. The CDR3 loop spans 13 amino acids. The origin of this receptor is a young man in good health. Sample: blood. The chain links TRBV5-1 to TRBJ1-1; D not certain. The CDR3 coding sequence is TGCGCCAGCAGCTTGGAAGTCCACACTGAAGCTTTCTTT. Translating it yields CASSLEVHTEAFF.